The next 26 T cell receptor beta chains were all read from a single sample in a study of cytomegalovirus exposure and HLA in healthy donors. In the PCR, 60 Vbeta and 13 Jbeta primers were used. The protocol was immunoSEQ multiplex PCR, while the TCRdb copy is restricted to in-frame clones and leaves out a portion. The table shows 100,000 to 150,000 clones, with approximately 80% occurring only once. The sample was PBMCs. The origin of the receptors is a male donor in good health and CMV-seropositive.

This chain links TRBV5-6 with TRBJ2-7; D perhaps matches TRBD1 (6 bases). Germline V lookup: CDR1 SGHDT, CDR2 YYEEEE. Trimming shortened V by 3 bases and J by 4 bases, and 14 bases separated the two germline ends. CDR3 length equals 14 residues. The CDR3 DNA reads TGTGCCAGCAGCTGGGGGCCAGAGCCATACGAGCAGTACTTC. Its translation is CASSWGPEPYEQYF.

This clone has a handful of counts. The V and J genes are TRBV27 and TRBJ1-3, with TRBD1 as a possible D gene (6 bases). Germline assignment: CDR1 MNHEY and CDR2 SMNVEV (reference sequence). The CDR3 has 19 amino acids. V shed 2 bases and J shed 0 bases, with 20 bases lying between them. CDR3 coding DNA: TGTGCCAGCAGTTTAACGGCGGGCCACAGGGAATCCTCTGGAAACACCATATATTTT. Its protein is CASSLTAGHRESSGNTIYF.

This rearrangement joins TRBV6-5 to TRBJ2-1, with D possibly matching TRBD2 (6 bases). This CDR3 is 15 amino acids long. In germline, CDR1 is MNHEY, CDR2 SVGAGI. V was cut by 2 bases and J by 2 bases, with 10 bases left in between. CDR3 nucleotide sequence: TGTGCCAGCAGTTACAGGCTAGCGACCTACAATGAGCAGTTCTTC. Protein product: CASSYRLATYNEQFF.

This chain joins TRBV4-2 and TRBJ2-3, with no clear D. Germline CDR1 is LGHNA and CDR2 is YNFKEQ. The CDR3 covers 15 residues. The V gene lost 3 bases and the J gene lost 2 bases, with 12 bases spanning the gap. The CDR3 reads CASSHDGSNTDTQYF. CDR3 bases: TGTGCCAGCAGCCACGACGGGTCCAACACAGATACGCAGTATTTT.

Regarding this clone: A read error may produce the germline difference seen at one junction end. The chain uses TRBV4-2 and TRBJ1-1; D is possibly TRBD1 (5 bases). The CDR3 contains 13 residues. Germline CDR1 reads LGHNA; CDR2 reads YNFKEQ. As DNA, the CDR3 is TGTGCCAGCAGCCAAGGGCCAGGGTGGGCTGTAATTTTT. Translation gives CASSQGPGWAVIF.

DNA for the CDR3: TGTGCCAGCAGCTTAGGACAGATAGGGGCCAACGTCCTGACTTTC. It specifies CASSLGQIGANVLTF. This chain connects TRBV7-2 to TRBJ2-6, with D perhaps TRBD1 (5 bases). Trimming pared 1 base from V and 4 bases from J, leaving 8 bases between. The CDR3 is made up of 15 amino acids. Germline V lookup: CDR1 SGHTA, CDR2 FQGNSA.

J is TRBJ2-7 and V is TRBV28; 9 positions match TRBD2. Germline V gene sequence: CDR1 MDHEN, CDR2 SYDVKM. V was pared by 5 bases and J by 5 bases, with 19 bases of the junction left unmatched. The CDR3 extends over 18 amino acids. CDR3 amino acids: CASSLTPPRLAGHHEQYF. CDR3 DNA: TGTGCCAGCAGTCTTACCCCCCCTAGGCTAGCGGGACACCACGAGCAGTACTTC.

In regard to this clone: The junction departs from germline at one end; a sequencing error may be responsible. The chain links TRBV7-9 to TRBJ2-7, with TRBD2 identical over 11 bases. Germline values: CDR1 SEHNR, CDR2 FQNEAQ (reference sequence). The CDR3 loop spans 15 amino acids. CDR3 loop: CSSSPGLAGGYEQYF. Here the CDR3 DNA reads TGTTCCAGCAGCCCCGGACTAGCGGGCGGGTACGAGCAGTACTTC.

The rearrangement joins TRBV18 to TRBJ1-1; 8 bases are shared with TRBD1. This CDR3 spans 14 amino acids. Germline V gene sequence: CDR1 KGHSH, CDR2 LQKENI. V lost 3 bases to trimming and J lost 1 base; unmatched junction nucleotides: 1. The CDR3 is CASSPDRENTEAFF. For the CDR3, the DNA is TGTGCCAGCTCACCGGACAGGGAGAACACTGAAGCTTTCTTT.

This clone showed up just once. The chain carries TRBV30 and TRBJ2-7; D unclear. The V end lost 4 bases, the J end lost 4 bases, and 11 bases lay between the germline ends. Germline CDR1 reads GTSNPN; CDR2 reads SVGIG (reference sequence). This CDR3 has 12 residues. CDR3 residues: CAWTQTEYEQYF. The CDR3 region has the DNA TGTGCCTGGACGCAAACTGAGTACGAGCAGTACTTC.

The rearrangement links TRBV6-4 to TRBJ1-6; tentatively, D is TRBD1 (6 bases). The CDR3 is 13 amino acids. Germline V CDR1 and CDR2: MRHNA, SNTAGT. V lost 4 bases, J lost 5 bases, and 6 bases lay in between. The CDR3 region is CASSAGDNSPLHF. The CDR3 nucleotides read TGTGCCAGCAGTGCAGGGGATAATTCACCCCTCCACTTT.

The chain links TRBV27 to TRBJ1-2; 7 bases are a match to TRBD1. The CDR3 runs to 13 residues. CDR1 MNHEY and CDR2 SMNVEV come from the germline V gene (reference sequence). Unmatched junction bases numbered 10, after V lost 10 bases and J lost 5 bases. CDR3 amino acids: CATGRDSTYGYTF. The CDR3 DNA follows: TGTGCCACCGGACGGGACAGCACGTATGGCTACACCTTC.

The genes are TRBV6-5 and TRBJ2-2; 8 bases line up with TRBD2. Germline CDR1 and CDR2: MNHEY and SVGAGI. V was pared by 7 bases and J by 3 bases, with 4 bases of the junction left unmatched. CDR3 size: 14 residues. The CDR3 nucleotides read TGTGCCAGCATCCCCGGGGGGGACACCGGGGAGCTGTTTTTT. This sequence encodes CASIPGGDTGELFF.

This chain links TRBV6-6 with TRBJ2-5; 7 bases map to TRBD2. Germline loops: CDR1 MNHNY, CDR2 SVGAGI (reference sequence). The CDR3 has 16 residues. V lost 7 bases to trimming and J lost 1 base; unmatched junction nucleotides: 12. The CDR3 loop is CASTFGGGSFQETQYF. CDR3 in DNA: TGTGCCAGCACCTTTGGCGGGGGAAGTTTCCAAGAGACCCAGTACTTC.

This clone came up a few times. V and J are TRBV5-4 and TRBJ2-7, with TRBD1 as a possible D gene (5 bases). This CDR3 is built from 13 residues. Germline loops: CDR1 SGHNT, CDR2 YYREEE (reference sequence). Between the trimmed V and J ends, which lost 3 bases and 0 bases, there was a span of 7 bases. The CDR3 sequence: CASSSDTSYEQYF. The CDR3 bases are TGTGCCAGCAGCTCGGACACCTCCTACGAGCAGTACTTC.

The CDR3 sequence: CASSQGQDNEQFF. The CDR3 DNA reads TGTGCCAGCAGCCAGGGGCAGGACAATGAGCAGTTCTTC. The chain joins TRBV7-9 to TRBJ2-1; maybe TRBD1 (6 bases). Germline loops: CDR1 SEHNR, CDR2 FQNEAQ (reference sequence). The CDR3 has 13 residues. Trimming removed 5 bases from V and 5 bases from J, with 10 bases in between.

The chain recombines TRBV19 with TRBJ1-4; TRBD1 is a possible D gene (5 bases). The length of the CDR3 is 14 residues. Between the trimmed V and J ends, which lost 3 bases and 5 bases, there was a span of 10 bases. Germline values: CDR1 LNHDA, CDR2 SQIVND (reference sequence). The CDR3 region has the DNA TGTGCCAGTAGTATCGTGGGGCAGAATGAAAAACTGTTTTTT. This sequence encodes CASSIVGQNEKLFF.

The chain links TRBV9 to TRBJ1-3; no definite D call. V was clipped by 0 bases and J by 0 bases, with 10 bases between them. In germline, CDR1 is SGDLS, CDR2 YYNGEE. This CDR3 contains 16 residues. The chain's CDR3 is CASSVAEGNSGNTIYF. The CDR3 bases are TGTGCCAGCAGCGTAGCTGAGGGAAACTCTGGAAACACCATATATTTT.

V gene TRBV9 combines with J gene TRBJ1-2, with 7 nucleotides matching TRBD1. The V gene end was trimmed by 0 bases and the J gene end by 7 bases; junction bases not matched to a gene: 6. Germline V gene sequence: CDR1 SGDLS, CDR2 YYNGEE. The CDR3 sequence is 14 residues long. The CDR3 nucleotides read TGTGCCAGCAGCGTAGGACAGGGAGTTAGTGGCTACACCTTC. Its translation is CASSVGQGVSGYTF.

This chain uses TRBV18 with TRBJ2-3; 9 positions agree with TRBD1. CDR1 is KGHSH and CDR2 is LQKENI in the germline V gene. This CDR3 comprises 14 residues. V shed 3 bases, J shed 5 bases, and the junction held 3 bases outside the gene matches. The CDR3 nucleotides read TGTGCCAGCTCACCGGACAGGGGCGTAGATACGCAGTATTTT. Translated, it gives CASSPDRGVDTQYF.

V usage is TRBV6-1 and J usage is TRBJ2-2; 13 bases map to TRBD2. CDR1 is MNHNS and CDR2 is SASEGT in the germline V gene. This CDR3 spans 15 amino acids. The ends lost 4 bases at V and 8 bases at J; junction bases unmatched: 4. As DNA, the CDR3 is TGTGCCAGCAGTGTTGGGACTAGCGGGACTGGGGAGCTGTTTTTT. It translates to CASSVGTSGTGELFF.

The rearrangement uses TRBV7-9 and TRBJ1-6; D remains ambiguous. Germline V gene lookup returns CDR1 SEHNR and CDR2 FQNEAQ (reference sequence). CDR3 size: 15 residues. Trimming removed 8 bases at V and 6 bases at J, with 17 bases between. This chain's CDR3 is CASGSEVLINSPLHF. As DNA, the CDR3 is TGTGCCAGCGGAAGTGAGGTGTTAATTAATTCACCCCTCCACTTT.

Regarding this clone: Compared with germline, one end of the junction differs, possibly owing to a read error. The CDR3 DNA reads TGTGCCAGCCCACCGGGGGGGGCGAACACCGGGGAGCTGTTTTTT. This sequence encodes CASPPGGANTGELFF. V and J are TRBV18 and TRBJ2-2; TRBD2 agrees at 8 bases. The CDR3 has 15 residues. Per the germline V gene, CDR1 is KGHSH and CDR2 is LQKENI.

The chain combines TRBV7-2 with TRBJ1-5; D is uncertain. Germline V gene lookup returns CDR1 SGHTA and CDR2 FQGNSA. This CDR3 spans 15 amino acids. With 3 bases removed from V and 0 bases from J, the gap between germline ends came to 9 bases. In DNA form, the CDR3 reads TGTGCCAGCAGCTTGGGAGGTACTAGCAATCAGCCCCAGCATTTT. As protein: CASSLGGTSNQPQHF.

CDR3 residues: CASSILVGGESEKLFF. In DNA form, the CDR3 reads TGTGCCAGTAGTATATTGGTCGGAGGGGAAAGTGAAAAACTGTTTTTT. The rearrangement joins TRBV19 to TRBJ1-4, with a possible D match to TRBD1 (5 bases). V shed 2 bases and J shed 7 bases, with 17 bases lying between them. The CDR3 length is 16 residues. Germline V gene lookup returns CDR1 LNHDA and CDR2 SQIVND (reference sequence).

The chain has TRBV11-2 and TRBJ2-5; 15 nucleotides agree with TRBD2. The CDR3 has 16 amino acids. Germline loops: CDR1 SGHAT, CDR2 FQNNGV. J gave up 5 bases and V 5 bases, and 6 bases lay outside the gene matches. The CDR3 loop reads CASSPWTSGREETQYF. CDR3 sequence (DNA): TGTGCCAGCAGCCCTTGGACTAGCGGGAGGGAGGAGACCCAGTACTTC.